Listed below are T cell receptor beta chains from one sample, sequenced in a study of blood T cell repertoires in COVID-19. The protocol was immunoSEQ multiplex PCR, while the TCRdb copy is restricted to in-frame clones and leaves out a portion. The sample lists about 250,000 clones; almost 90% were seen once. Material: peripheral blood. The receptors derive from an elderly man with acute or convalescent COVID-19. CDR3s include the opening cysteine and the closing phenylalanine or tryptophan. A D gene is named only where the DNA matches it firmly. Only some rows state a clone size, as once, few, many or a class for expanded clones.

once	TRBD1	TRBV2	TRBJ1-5	TGTGCCAGCAGTGAACCCAACCGACCTACAGGGGGACTCAATCAGCCCCAGCATTTT	CASSEPNRPTGGLNQPQHF
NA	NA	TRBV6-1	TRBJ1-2	TGTGCCAGCAGTGACAGGGGTCATGGCTACACCTTC	CASSDRGHGYTF
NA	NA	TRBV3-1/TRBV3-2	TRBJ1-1	TGTGCCAGCAGCCGCAGGGGCGGGAACACTGAAGCTTTCTTT	CASSRRGGNTEAFF
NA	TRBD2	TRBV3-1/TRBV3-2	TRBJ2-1	TGTGCCAGCAGCCAAGATCTTGTAGCGGGTCGGGAGCAGTTCTTC	CASSQDLVAGREQFF
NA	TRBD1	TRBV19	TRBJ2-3	TGTGCCAGTAGTCTACGACGGGACAGGGGAGCTGATGGGGTGCAGTATTTT	CASSLRRDRGADGVQYF
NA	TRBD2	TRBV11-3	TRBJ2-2	TGTGCCAGCAGCTTCGGACTAGCGGGGGGGTCCGGGGAGCTGTTTTTT	CASSFGLAGGSGELFF
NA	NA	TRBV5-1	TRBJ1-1	TGCGCCAGCAGCTTGTCGCCAGAGAACACTGAAGCTTTCTTT	CASSLSPENTEAFF
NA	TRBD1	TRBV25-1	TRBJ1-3	TGTGCCAGCAGTTTTCAGGGGGCGGACACCATATATTTT	CASSFQGADTIYF
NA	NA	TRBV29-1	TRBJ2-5	TGCAGCGTTTCAGGGTTGCGAGAGACCCAGTACTTC	CSVSGLRETQYF
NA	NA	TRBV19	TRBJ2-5	TGTGCCAGTAGTATAAAGTTTTTGGCGCAGGGGATCCAAGAGACCCAGTACTTC	CASSIKFLAQGIQETQYF
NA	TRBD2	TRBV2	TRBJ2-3	TGTGCCAGCAGTGCGACTAGCGGGGGGGGAGATACGCAGTATTTT	CASSATSGGGDTQYF
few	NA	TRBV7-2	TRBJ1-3	TGTGCCAGCAGCACAACCCCCTCGGGGGGAAACACCATATATTTT	CASSTTPSGGNTIYF
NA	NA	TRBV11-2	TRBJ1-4	TGTGCCAGCAGCCCACTTGGGGGCCTACGGGCTAATGAAAAACTGTTTTTT	CASSPLGGLRANEKLFF
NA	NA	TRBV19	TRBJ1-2	TGTGCCAGTGACTCTTCCCACAGGGCAAACTATGGCTACACCTTC	CASDSSHRANYGYTF
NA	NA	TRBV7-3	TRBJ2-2	TGTGCCAGCAGCTTAATTCACTCGAACACCGGGGAGCTGTTTTTT	CASSLIHSNTGELFF
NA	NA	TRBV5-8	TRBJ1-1	TGTGCCAGCAGCCCTCGGATCCAGGGGAACACTGAAGCTTTCTTT	CASSPRIQGNTEAFF
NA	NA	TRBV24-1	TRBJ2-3	TGTGCCACCAGTGACTCGAGGGAGCCCACAGATACGCAGTATTTT	CATSDSREPTDTQYF
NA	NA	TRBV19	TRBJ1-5	TGTGCCAGTAGAGGACACAATCAGCCCCAGCATTTT	CASRGHNQPQHF
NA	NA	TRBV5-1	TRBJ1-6	TGCGCCAGCAGCTTCGGGGGGTGGATGAATTCACCCCTCCACTTT	CASSFGGWMNSPLHF
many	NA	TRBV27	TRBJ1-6	TGTGCCAGCAGTTCCTCACAGGGCCTGAATTCACCCCTCCACTTT	CASSSSQGLNSPLHF
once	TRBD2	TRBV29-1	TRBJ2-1	TGCAGCGTCCTCGCGGGGGGGGCTCACAATGAGCAGTTCTTC	CSVLAGGAHNEQFF
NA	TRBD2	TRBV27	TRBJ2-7	TGTGCCAGCAGTAGGGCTAGCGGGGGGGCAAGTTCCGAGCAGTACTTC	CASSRASGGASSEQYF
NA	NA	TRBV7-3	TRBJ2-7	TGTGCCAGCAGTTCCCAAGGAGGCTACGAGCAGTACTTC	CASSSQGGYEQYF
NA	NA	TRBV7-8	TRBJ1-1	TGTGCCAGCAGCTTAGCGATAGGGACTCAGCATTTGAACACTGAAGCTTTCTTT	CASSLAIGTQHLNTEAFF
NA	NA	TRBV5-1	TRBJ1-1	TGCGCCAGCAGCCCCCGGGGGGGGCAGAACACTGAAGCTTTCTTT	CASSPRGGQNTEAFF
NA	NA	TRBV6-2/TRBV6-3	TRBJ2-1	TGTGCCAGCAGTTACGATAGGAGGACCAATGAGCAGTTCTTC	CASSYDRRTNEQFF
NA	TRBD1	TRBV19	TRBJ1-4	TGTGCCAGTACCGCGGACAGGGGGCCTCGTAATGAAAAACTGTTTTTT	CASTADRGPRNEKLFF
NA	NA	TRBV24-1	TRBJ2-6	TGTGCCCCTTCGGAGGAGAGCTCTGGGGCCAACGTCCTGACTTTC	CAPSEESSGANVLTF
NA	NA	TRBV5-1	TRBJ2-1	TGCGCCAGCAGCCAGACCTTATCGGGACAATATGAGCAGTTCTTC	CASSQTLSGQYEQFF
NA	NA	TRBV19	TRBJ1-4	TGTGCCAGTACAAGGGGAATAGAAACTAATGAAAAACTGTTTTTT	CASTRGIETNEKLFF
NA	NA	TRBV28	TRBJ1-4	TGTGCCAGCAGTTCCACTACCTTGAGGGAAAAACTGTTTTTT	CASSSTTLREKLFF
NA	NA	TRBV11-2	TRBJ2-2	TGTGCCAGTTCCTTTGGCCCCGGGGAGCTGTTTTTT	CASSFGPGELFF
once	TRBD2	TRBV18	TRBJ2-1	TGTGCCAGCTCACCAACACTAGCGGGGGGCAACAATGAGCAGTTCTTC	CASSPTLAGGNNEQFF
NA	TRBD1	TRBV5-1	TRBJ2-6	TGCGCCAGCAGCGCCGGGACAGGGGTCTCTGGGGCCAACGTCCTGACTTTC	CASSAGTGVSGANVLTF
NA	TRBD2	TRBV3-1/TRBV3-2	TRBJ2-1	TGTGCCAGCAGCCCACTAGCGGGCGGAACAGTTAATGAGCAGTTCTTC	CASSPLAGGTVNEQFF
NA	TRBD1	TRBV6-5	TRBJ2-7	TGTGCCAGCAGTAAGACAGGGCCCTACGAGCAGTACTTC	CASSKTGPYEQYF
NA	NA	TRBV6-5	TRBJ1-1	TGTGCCAGCAGGGACAGCTCTCTGAACACTGAAGCTTTCTTT	CASRDSSLNTEAFF
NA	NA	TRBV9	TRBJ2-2	TGTGCCAGCAGCGTAGATCCGAGACAACTTGGGGAGCTGTTTTTT	CASSVDPRQLGELFF
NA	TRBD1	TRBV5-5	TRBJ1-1	TGTGCCAGCAGCGGCCGGGACAGAAACACTGAAGCTTTCTTT	CASSGRDRNTEAFF
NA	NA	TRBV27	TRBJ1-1	TGTGCCAGCAGTTTATCAGCGGGACAGAACACTGAAGCTTTCTTT	CASSLSAGQNTEAFF
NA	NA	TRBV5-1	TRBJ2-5	TGCGCCAGCAGCCCAGGACTAGTTAGGGGGCAAGAGACCCAGTACTTC	CASSPGLVRGQETQYF
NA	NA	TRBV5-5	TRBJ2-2	TGTGCCAGCAGCAACCAGGGGCCGAACACCGGGGAGCTGTTTTTT	CASSNQGPNTGELFF
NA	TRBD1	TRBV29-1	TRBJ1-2	TGCAGCGTCTGGACAGGGAGCTATGGCTACACCTTC	CSVWTGSYGYTF
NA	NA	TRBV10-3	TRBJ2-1	TGTGCCATCAGTGAGTCAGGGAGCTCCTACAATGAGCAGTTCTTC	CAISESGSSYNEQFF